The clone carrying this T cell receptor (beta chain) was detected many times. Its antigen is undetermined. This record belongs to a study of early T cells in non-severe SARS-CoV-2 infection. Study findings and constraints: Anti-spike CD8 responses were favored in VDJdb matching, and private and CD4 specificities were missed.

Individual cDNA molecules carried attached unique molecular identifiers. TCRdb reprocessed the 5' RACE reads with MiXCR, giving one entry per CDR3 protein. The sample includes approximately 40,000 distinct CDR3 sequences, around 9.9% seen only once; the top ten take more than 9.5%. CDR3 length equals 15 residues. J was trimmed by 6 bases and V by 2 bases; bases with no gene match: 5. CDR1 GTSNPN and CDR2 SVGIG come from the germline V gene (reference sequence). Sample: whole blood. The TCR was taken from an adult who was a healthcare worker with PCR-confirmed SARS-CoV-2 infection or an uninfected control (not recorded which). V gene TRBV30 combines with J gene TRBJ2-1; TRBD2 aligns across 12 bases. In DNA, the CDR3 is TGTGCCTGGAGTCGTGCTAGCGGGGGGGCCAATGAGCAGTTCTTC. Translated: CAWSRASGGANEQFF. Full variable domain (missing parts from reference TRBV30 and TRBJ2-1): SQTIHQWPATLVQPVGSPLSLECTVEGTSNPNLYWYRQAAGRGLQLLFYSVGIGQISSEVPQNLSASRPQDRQFILSSKKLLLSDSGFYLCAWSRASGGANEQFFGPGTRLTVL.